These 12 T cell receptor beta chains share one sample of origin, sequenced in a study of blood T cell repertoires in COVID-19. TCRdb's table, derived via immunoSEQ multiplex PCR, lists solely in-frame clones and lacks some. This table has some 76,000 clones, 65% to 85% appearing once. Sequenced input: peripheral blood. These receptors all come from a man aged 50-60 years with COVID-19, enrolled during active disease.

CDR3 loop: CASSLWGDSPLHF. The CDR3, as DNA: TGTGCCAGCAGCTTGTGGGGGGATTCACCCCTCCACTTT. The gene calls are TRBV5-5 and TRBJ1-6, with D possibly being TRBD1 (5 bases). The CDR3 covers 13 residues. Germline CDR1 and CDR2: SGHKS and YYEKEE (reference sequence). Trimming left V 1 base short and J 8 bases short, with 7 bases between.

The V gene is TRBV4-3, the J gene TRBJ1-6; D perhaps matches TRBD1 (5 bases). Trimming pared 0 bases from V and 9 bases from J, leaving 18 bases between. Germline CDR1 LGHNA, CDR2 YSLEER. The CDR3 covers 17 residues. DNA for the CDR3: TGCGCCAGCAGCCAAGATTCAATGGGGCGATGGGGTTCACCCCTCCACTTT. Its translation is CASSQDSMGRWGSPLHF.

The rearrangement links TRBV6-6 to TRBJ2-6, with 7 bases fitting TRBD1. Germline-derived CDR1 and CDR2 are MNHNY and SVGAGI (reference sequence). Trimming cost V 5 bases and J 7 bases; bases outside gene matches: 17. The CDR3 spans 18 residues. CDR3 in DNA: TGTGCCAGCAGTCCTCTCTCCCCACAGGGGATAAGCGCCAACGTCCTGACTTTC. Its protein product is CASSPLSPQGISANVLTF.

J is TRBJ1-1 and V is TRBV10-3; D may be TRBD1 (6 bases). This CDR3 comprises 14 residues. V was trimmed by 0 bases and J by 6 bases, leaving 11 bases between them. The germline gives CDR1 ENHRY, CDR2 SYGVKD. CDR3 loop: CAISESQGQPEAFF. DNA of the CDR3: TGTGCCATCAGTGAGTCCCAAGGACAGCCTGAAGCTTTCTTT.

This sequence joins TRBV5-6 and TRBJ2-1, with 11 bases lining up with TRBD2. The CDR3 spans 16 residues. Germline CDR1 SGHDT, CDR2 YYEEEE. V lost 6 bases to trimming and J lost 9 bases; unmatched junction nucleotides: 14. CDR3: CASNGITSGRQGEQFF. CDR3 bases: TGTGCCAGCAACGGAATCACTAGCGGGAGACAGGGTGAGCAGTTCTTC.

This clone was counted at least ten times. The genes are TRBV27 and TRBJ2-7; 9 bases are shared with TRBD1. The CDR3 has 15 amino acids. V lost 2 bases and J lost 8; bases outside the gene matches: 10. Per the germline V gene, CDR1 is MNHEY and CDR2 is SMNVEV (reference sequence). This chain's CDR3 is CASSLTGDRALKQYF. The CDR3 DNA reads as TGTGCCAGCAGTTTAACAGGGGACAGGGCTCTAAAGCAGTACTTC.

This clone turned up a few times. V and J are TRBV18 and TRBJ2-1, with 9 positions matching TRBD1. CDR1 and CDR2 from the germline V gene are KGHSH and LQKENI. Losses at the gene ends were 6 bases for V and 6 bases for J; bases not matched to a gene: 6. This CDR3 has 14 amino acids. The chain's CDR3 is CASSPDRGSNEQFF. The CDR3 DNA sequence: TGTGCCAGCTCCCCAGACAGGGGGTCCAATGAGCAGTTCTTC. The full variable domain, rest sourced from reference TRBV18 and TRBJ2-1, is NAGVMQNPRHLVRRRGQEARLRCSPMKGHSHVYWYRQLPEEGLKFMVYLQKENIIDESGMPKERFSAEFPKEGPSILRIQQVVRGDSAAYFCASSPDRGSNEQFFGPGTRLTVL.

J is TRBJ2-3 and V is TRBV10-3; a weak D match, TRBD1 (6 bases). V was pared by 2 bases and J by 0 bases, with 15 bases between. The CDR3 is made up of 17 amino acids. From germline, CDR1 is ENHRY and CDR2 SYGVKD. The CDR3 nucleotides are TGTGCCATCAGTGAGGCGACAGGCCAAGCTAGCACAGATACGCAGTATTTT. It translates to CAISEATGQASTDTQYF.

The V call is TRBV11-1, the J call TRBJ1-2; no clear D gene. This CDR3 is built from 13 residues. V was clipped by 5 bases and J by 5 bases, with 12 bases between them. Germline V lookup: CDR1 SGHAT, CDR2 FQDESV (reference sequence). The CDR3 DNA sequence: TGTGCCAGCAGCCGGGCGGAGGGTTATGGCTACACCTTC. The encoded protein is CASSRAEGYGYTF.

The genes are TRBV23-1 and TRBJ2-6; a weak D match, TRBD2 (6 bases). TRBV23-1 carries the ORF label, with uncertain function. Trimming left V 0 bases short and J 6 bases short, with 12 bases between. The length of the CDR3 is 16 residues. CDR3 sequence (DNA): TGCGCCAGCAGTCAATCTCATGGAGGGAAGGCCAACGTCCTGACTTTC. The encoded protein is CASSQSHGGKANVLTF.

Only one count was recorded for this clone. CDR3 coding DNA: TGCAGCGTTGCCTACGGAGGAAGTAATGAGCAGTTCTTC. Translation: CSVAYGGSNEQFF. The chain employs TRBV29-1 and TRBJ2-1; D is possibly TRBD2 (5 bases). CDR3 length: 13 residues. V lost 4 bases and J 7 bases, leaving 14 bases between the germline ends. CDR1 is SQVTM and CDR2 is ANQGSEA in the germline V gene.

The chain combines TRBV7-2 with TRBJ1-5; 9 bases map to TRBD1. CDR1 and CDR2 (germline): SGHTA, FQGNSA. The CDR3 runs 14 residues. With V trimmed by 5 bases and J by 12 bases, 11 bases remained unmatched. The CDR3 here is CASSPRQGGLLQHF. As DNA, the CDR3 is TGTGCCAGCAGCCCCCGACAGGGGGGTTTACTCCAGCATTTT.